This T cell receptor beta chain was found in a study of beta chain features in type 1 diabetes. The study, taken as a whole, reports: Moderate but significant shortening of TCRB CDR3s was recorded in all four CD4+ subsets from Type 1 diabetes patients. For cells with high TCR expression, cDNA sequencing could yield over-representation.

The CDR3 has 12 residues. V gave up 6 bases and J gave up 8 bases, with 13 bases separating them. Germline CDR1 MNHNS, CDR2 SASEGT. Of the isolated RNA, all was reverse transcribed, and so the sequenced material was expressed TCRB transcripts. Using immunoSEQ multiplex PCR, the repertoire was profiled, and TCRdb retains in-frame clones only, with some absent. This table holds about 16,000 clones, 45% to 55% found once. On this clone: Its antigen is currently unknown.

The sample comprised stem cell memory CD4+ T cells from blood. This chain joins TRBV6-1 and TRBJ1-2; D gene ambiguous. This TCR came from a woman aged 18-29 years in good health. CDR3 in amino acids: CASSQRGYGYTF. The CDR3 region has the DNA TGTGCCAGCAGCCAGAGAGGGTACGGCTACACCTTC.